These 8 T cell receptor beta chains originate from one sample sequenced in a study of response to subunit inactivated influenza vaccine. TCRdb called the RT-PCR reads again in MiXCR, with one record for every CDR3 protein. The table shows around 200,000 distinct CDR3 sequences, with less than 15% occurring only once. The same sample was also used in a study of T cells expressing NK-cell markers. That publication notes: TCR beta libraries carry UMIs added by 5'RACE template switching.

The sequences come from CD8+ T cells sorted from PBMCs, collected about 13 days after vaccination. Source of these receptors: a man aged 45 to 65 who received an inactivated influenza vaccine.

The rearrangement links TRBV25-1 to TRBJ2-5, with D unresolved. The CDR3 consists of 13 residues. V shed 4 bases and J shed 4 bases, with 10 bases lying between them. Germline lookup yields CDR1 MGHDK and CDR2 SYGVNS. The CDR3: CASSVFVRETQYF. For the CDR3, the DNA is TGTGCCAGCAGTGTATTCGTTCGAGAGACCCAGTACTTC.

The chain uses TRBV28 and TRBJ2-2; D tentatively fits TRBD1 or TRBD2 (5 bases each). CDR3 length: 13 amino acids. Germline CDR1 is MDHEN and CDR2 is SYDVKM. The V end was cut by 10 bases, the J end by 7 bases, with 16 bases between. The CDR3 here is CATGTQLLGELFF. The CDR3 DNA reads as TGTGCCACCGGGACCCAGCTTCTCGGGGAGCTGTTTTTT. Full variable domain (rest looked up from reference TRBV28 and TRBJ2-2): DVKVTQSSRYLVKRTGEKVFLECVQDMDHENMFWYRQDPGLGLRLIYFSYDVKMKEKGDIPEGYSVSREKKERFSLILESASTNQTSMYLCATGTQLLGELFFGEGSRLTVL.

The DNA for the CDR3 is TGTGCCAGCAGCCCGGACCCGGACACCCACCCGTACTATGGCTACACCTTC. This codes for CASSPDPDTHPYYGYTF. The rearrangement links TRBV5-6 to TRBJ1-2, with D possibly TRBD1 on 5 matching bases. The CDR3 has 17 amino acids. Trimming took off 4 bases at V and 3 bases at J, with 22 bases between the two ends. Germline V gene lookup returns CDR1 SGHDT and CDR2 YYEEEE.

This clonotype was picked up a small number of times. The chain recombines TRBV6-5 with TRBJ2-5; D is ambiguous. The germline V gene has CDR1 MNHEY and CDR2 SVGAGI. V was pared by 2 bases and J by 5 bases, with 15 bases between. There are 15 residues in the CDR3. CDR3 nucleotide sequence: TGTGCCAGCAGTTACCACAGACCGGCTGGGGAGACCCAGTACTTC. Protein product: CASSYHRPAGETQYF.

This clonotype appeared a single time. J is TRBJ2-5 and V is TRBV29-1; 9 nucleotides line up with TRBD1. Germline V gives CDR1 SQVTM, CDR2 ANQGSEA. There are 16 residues in the CDR3. V shed 7 bases, J shed 4 bases, and the junction held 16 bases outside the gene matches. The CDR3 protein is CSASGTGRGSAETQYF. DNA for the CDR3: TGCAGCGCCTCCGGGACAGGGAGGGGGTCGGCAGAGACCCAGTACTTC.

This chain joins TRBV27 and TRBJ2-1, with TRBD1 matching 10 bases. The CDR3 runs 16 residues. Germline V gene sequence: CDR1 MNHEY, CDR2 SMNVEV (reference sequence). J gave up 8 bases and V 2 bases, and 9 bases lay outside the gene matches. This chain's CDR3 is CASSLTWTGGTDEQFF. The DNA of the CDR3 is TGTGCCAGCAGTTTAACCTGGACAGGGGGGACGGATGAGCAGTTCTTC.

The chain recombines TRBV6-6 with TRBJ1-1; D ambiguous. This CDR3 comprises 13 residues. CDR1 and CDR2 (germline): MNHNY, SVGAGI (reference sequence). V was pared by 5 bases and J by 5 bases, with 12 bases between. This CDR3 reads CASSTGLGTEAFF. Here the CDR3 DNA reads TGTGCCAGCAGTACGGGCCTCGGAACTGAAGCTTTCTTT.

This clonotype was picked up many times. The J gene is TRBJ2-1, the V gene TRBV4-3, with 10 bases aligning to TRBD1. The J segment lost 5 bases and the V segment lost 6 bases, leaving 13 bases of the junction unmatched. CDR1 is LGHNA, CDR2 YSLEER, per germline. This CDR3 has 17 residues. The CDR3 DNA follows: TGCGCCAGCAGTCCAAGAACCCCCGGGACAGGGGACAATGAGCAGTTCTTC. It is translated as CASSPRTPGTGDNEQFF.